This passage covers 31 T cell receptor beta chains from one sample sequenced in a study of cytotoxic CD8 clonotypes in ibrutinib-treated CLL. TCRdb's copy holds only in-frame clones and misses some; the assay was immunoSEQ multiplex PCR. Among 200,000 to 250,000 clones listed, 75% to 80% were seen once. The source material was PBMCs, sampled after 12 months of ibrutinib treatment. The receptors stem from a human donor with chronic lymphocytic leukemia.

In this sample, this clone turned up once. This chain joins TRBV12-2 and TRBJ2-7; TRBD2, as called in the table, went unchecked against the DNA. TRBV12-2 is a recognized pseudogene. This CDR3 spans 16 amino acids. The CDR3 loop reads CASRLAIPRGAYEQYF. The CDR3 DNA reads TGTGCAAGTCGCTTAGCCATCCCACGGGGGGCCTACGAGCAGTACTTC.

The chain links TRBV2 to TRBJ2-5, with TRBD1 as a possible D gene (5 bases). The CDR3 has 12 residues. Looked up from germline, CDR1 is SNHLY and CDR2 is FYNNEI. Deletions cut 8 bases from V and 5 bases from J, with 12 bases between. CDR3: CASGAPRETQYF. DNA of the CDR3: TGTGCCAGCGGGGCGCCGAGGGAGACCCAGTACTTC.

CDR3 amino acids: CASSSAGWAIYGYTF. The CDR3 DNA reads as TGTGCCAGCAGTTCCGCGGGGTGGGCAATCTATGGCTACACCTTC. The chain recombines TRBV27 with TRBJ1-2; D is undetermined. From germline, CDR1 is MNHEY and CDR2 SMNVEV (reference sequence). Trimming cost V 4 bases and J 4 bases, with 16 bases left between them. The CDR3 extends over 15 amino acids.

This chain uses TRBV11-2 with TRBJ2-1; D is undetermined. Trimming took off 5 bases at V and 8 bases at J, with 10 bases between the two ends. This CDR3 contains 12 residues. Germline-derived CDR1 and CDR2 are SGHAT and FQNNGV. The chain's CDR3 is CASSENSDEQFF. CDR3 coding DNA: TGTGCCAGCAGCGAAAACTCTGATGAGCAGTTCTTC.

This chain links TRBV2 with TRBJ2-3; 10 nucleotides line up with TRBD1. V lost 7 bases, J lost 4 bases, and 5 bases stayed unmatched. CDR3 size: 14 residues. CDR1 is SNHLY, CDR2 FYNNEI, per germline. In DNA, the CDR3 is TGTGCCAGCACAAGACAGGGGGCGGCAGATACGCAGTATTTT. This encodes CASTRQGAADTQYF.

The CDR3 region is CASSGTGGSGANVLTF. The CDR3 nucleotides read TGTGCCAGCAGTGGGACGGGGGGCTCTGGGGCCAACGTCCTGACTTTC. The rearrangement uses TRBV6-6 and TRBJ2-6; 7 bases fit TRBD2. CDR1 is MNHNY, CDR2 SVGAGI, per germline (reference sequence). The junction had 4 bases not matched to a gene; V was cut back by 5 bases and J by 0 bases. CDR3 length: 16 residues.

CDR3 residues: CASSYSNNYGYTF. Here the CDR3 DNA reads TGCGCCAGCAGCTACTCAAACAACTATGGCTACACCTTC. This sequence joins TRBV5-1 and TRBJ1-2; D is ambiguous. V gave up 3 bases and J gave up 2 bases, with 8 bases separating them. The CDR3 extends over 13 amino acids. Germline loops: CDR1 SGHRS, CDR2 YFSETQ. Filled out from reference TRBV5-1 and TRBJ1-2, the complete variable domain reads KAGVTQTPRYLIKTRGQQVTLSCSPISGHRSVSWYQQTPGQGLQFLFEYFSETQRNKGNFPGRFSGRQFSNSRSEMNVSTLELGDSALYLCASSYSNNYGYTFGSGTRLTVV.

This rearrangement joins TRBV6-6 to TRBJ1-2, with 10 bases fitting TRBD1. The CDR3 is 15 amino acids. Germline CDR1 is MNHNY and CDR2 is SVGAGI (reference sequence). V dropped 5 bases and J dropped 6; count of bases not matched to a gene: 9. CDR3: CASSPRPGTGDGYTF. As DNA, the CDR3 is TGTGCCAGCAGTCCTAGGCCCGGGACAGGGGATGGCTACACCTTC.

This clone was picked up one time. CDR3 coding DNA: TGCGCCAGCAGCTTAGCCCCTAGCGGGGGGACCAATGAGCAGTTCTTC. Translating gives CASSLAPSGGTNEQFF. V gene TRBV5-1 combines with J gene TRBJ2-1; 11 nucleotides match TRBD2. CDR1 is SGHRS, CDR2 YFSETQ, per germline. The CDR3 sequence is 16 residues long. Losses at the gene ends were 2 bases for V and 6 bases for J; bases not matched to a gene: 7.

V is TRBV4-1 and J is TRBJ2-7; D tentatively reads TRBD1 or TRBD2 (5 bases each). Germline values: CDR1 MGHRA, CDR2 YSYEKL. V shed 0 bases and J shed 4 bases, with 19 bases lying between them. The length of the CDR3 is 17 residues. Written as DNA, the CDR3 is TGCGCCAGCAGCCAAGATGAGGGGTCCCGGAGCTGGTACGAGCAGTACTTC. Translating it yields CASSQDEGSRSWYEQYF.

The count of this clone is one. The chain couples TRBV19 to TRBJ2-7; no definite D call. Trimming pared 6 bases from V and 2 bases from J, leaving 8 bases between. Looked up from germline, CDR1 is LNHDA and CDR2 is SQIVND (reference sequence). This CDR3 region has 12 residues. The CDR3 here is CASSGSAYEQYF. The CDR3 region has the DNA TGTGCCAGTAGCGGAAGTGCCTACGAGCAGTACTTC.

Judged by abundance, this clone is medium-sized. The chain joins TRBV6-4 to TRBJ2-3; 14 nucleotides match TRBD2. CDR3 length: 16 residues. Germline V lookup: CDR1 MRHNA, CDR2 SNTAGT. Trimming took 0 bases from V and 4 from J; bases not matched to a gene: 0. CDR3 in DNA: TGTGCCAGCAGTGACTCGACTAGCGGGGGGGCAGATACGCAGTATTTT. Encoded protein: CASSDSTSGGADTQYF.

This rearrangement joins TRBV2 to TRBJ2-7, with D possibly called TRBD1 or TRBD2 (6 bases each). The CDR3 contains 15 residues. The V end lost 7 bases, the J end lost 4 bases, and 20 bases lay between the germline ends. The germline CDR1 and CDR2 sequences are SNHLY and FYNNEI. DNA for the CDR3: TGTGCCAGCACCCTGGGGGCGGGACCCTCTTACGAGCAGTACTTC. Amino acid sequence: CASTLGAGPSYEQYF. The complete variable domain, with remaining parts taken from reference TRBV2 and TRBJ2-7, reads EPEVTQTPSHQVTQMGQEVILRCVPISNHLYFYWYRQILGQKVEFLVSFYNNEISEKSEIFDDQFSVERPDGSNFTLKIRSTKLEDSAMYFCASTLGAGPSYEQYFGPGTRLTVT.

This chain joins TRBV27 and TRBJ2-3, with unresolved D. The germline V and J ends were trimmed by 8 bases and 2 bases, with 17 bases remaining between them. The CDR3 is 15 residues long. Germline V gene lookup returns CDR1 MNHEY and CDR2 SMNVEV (reference sequence). The CDR3 nucleotides read TGTGCCAGCTCCCTATTGGCATACCCCACAGATACGCAGTATTTT. Its translation: CASSLLAYPTDTQYF.

The rearrangement links TRBV27 to TRBJ2-7; the D is unclear. CDR3 length equals 13 residues. Trimming removed 4 bases from V and 2 bases from J, with 9 bases in between. Per germline, CDR1 MNHEY and CDR2 SMNVEV (reference sequence). The CDR3 protein is CASSSPPAYEQYF. DNA of the CDR3: TGTGCCAGCAGTTCCCCACCCGCCTACGAGCAGTACTTC.

V gene TRBV5-1 combines with J gene TRBJ1-5; maybe TRBD1 (6 bases). This CDR3 is 15 amino acids long. The V end was cut by 0 bases, the J end by 5 bases, with 12 bases between. CDR1 is SGHRS and CDR2 is YFSETQ in the germline V gene. The CDR3 sequence: CASSLEGRGYQPQHF. Here the CDR3 DNA reads TGCGCCAGCAGCTTGGAGGGCAGGGGATATCAGCCCCAGCATTTT.

The chain recombines TRBV5-1 with TRBJ1-2; 8 nucleotides align to TRBD1. Germline CDR1 reads SGHRS; CDR2 reads YFSETQ. With 1 base clipped from V and 8 bases from J, the junction kept 16 bases outside the gene matches. The length of the CDR3 is 17 residues. CDR3 in amino acids: CASSLMPGQVGVRGYTF. As DNA, the CDR3 is TGCGCCAGCAGCTTGATGCCGGGACAGGTGGGCGTCCGGGGCTACACCTTC.

The V gene is TRBV5-4, the J gene TRBJ2-1; 12 nucleotides line up with TRBD2. Looked up from germline, CDR1 is SGHNT and CDR2 is YYREEE (reference sequence). Germline trimming cut 3 bases from V and 6 bases from J; bases unmatched to any gene: 4. The CDR3 loop spans 15 amino acids. The CDR3 region is CASSSASGRANEQFF. The CDR3 bases are TGTGCCAGCAGCTCGGCTAGCGGGAGGGCCAATGAGCAGTTCTTC.

CDR3: CATSLQGGSYNEQFF. Here the CDR3 DNA reads TGTGCCACCTCCTTACAGGGAGGCTCCTACAATGAGCAGTTCTTC. The chain couples TRBV6-4 to TRBJ2-1; D may correspond to TRBD1 or TRBD2 (6 bases each). The germline V gene has CDR1 MRHNA and CDR2 SNTAGT. Trimming removed 10 bases at V and 0 bases at J, with 16 bases between. The CDR3 runs to 15 residues.

The chain carries TRBV5-1 and TRBJ2-7; the D gene could be TRBD1 or TRBD2 (6 bases each). CDR3 length: 14 residues. V lost 2 bases and J lost 5, with 14 bases in between. Germline values: CDR1 SGHRS, CDR2 YFSETQ. CDR3 region: CASSFSGAGNEQYF. The CDR3 region has the DNA TGCGCCAGCAGCTTTTCGGGGGCCGGCAACGAGCAGTACTTC.

The J gene is TRBJ2-7, the V gene TRBV20-1, with 7 bases fitting TRBD1. Germline V lookup: CDR1 DFQATT, CDR2 SNEGSKA (reference sequence). This CDR3 is 11 amino acids long. The V and J ends lost 6 bases and 6 bases, in that order; junction bases with no gene match: 5. CDR3 protein: CSAQTGFEQYF. The CDR3 nucleotides are TGCAGTGCACAGACAGGGTTCGAGCAGTACTTC.

CDR3 loop: CAISPPTGTYGYTF. The CDR3 nucleotides are TGTGCCATCAGCCCTCCGACAGGGACCTATGGCTACACCTTC. The rearrangement joins TRBV10-3 to TRBJ1-2; 7 bases match TRBD1. J was trimmed by 4 bases and V by 6 bases; bases with no gene match: 8. The germline CDR1 and CDR2 sequences are ENHRY and SYGVKD. This CDR3 is built from 14 residues.

The rearrangement uses TRBV18 and TRBJ2-1; D remains unclear. Trimming left V 0 bases short and J 8 bases short, with 14 bases between. The CDR3 sequence is 15 residues long. Germline CDR1 and CDR2: KGHSH and LQKENI. CDR3 protein: CASSPPNSLSDEQFF. The CDR3 DNA is TGTGCCAGCTCACCACCGAACTCCCTGTCCGATGAGCAGTTCTTC.

This chain joins TRBV18 and TRBJ2-1, with 12 bases fitting TRBD2. CDR3 size: 17 residues. With 2 bases clipped from V and 7 bases from J, the junction kept 9 bases outside the gene matches. Germline V lookup: CDR1 KGHSH, CDR2 LQKENI. The CDR3: CASSPARLAGGGNEQFF. The DNA for the CDR3 is TGTGCCAGCTCACCAGCCCGGCTAGCGGGAGGGGGGAATGAGCAGTTCTTC.

Of note for this clone: Distinct nucleotide sequences in the sample also encode this CDR3. The rearrangement joins TRBV19 to TRBJ2-7; 12 bases are shared with TRBD2. The V and J ends lost 5 bases and 2 bases, in that order; junction bases with no gene match: 4. The CDR3 runs to 15 residues. Looked up from germline, CDR1 is LNHDA and CDR2 is SQIVND (reference sequence). The CDR3 DNA reads TGTGCCAGTAGTCCACTAGCGGGAGGACCCTACGAGCAGTACTTC. Protein sequence: CASSPLAGGPYEQYF.

This chain joins TRBV6-1 and TRBJ2-1; a possible D gene is TRBD2 (6 bases). The CDR3 totals 14 residues. CDR1 is MNHNS, CDR2 SASEGT, per germline. V was cut by 6 bases and J by 8 bases, with 17 bases left in between. CDR3 nucleotide sequence: TGTGCCAGCAGGGCTGACGGGAGAACGTATGAGCAGTTCTTC. It encodes CASRADGRTYEQFF.

V gene TRBV30 combines with J gene TRBJ1-2; D gene unclear. V was trimmed by 3 bases and J by 7 bases, leaving 15 bases between them. Looked up from germline, CDR1 is GTSNPN and CDR2 is SVGIG (reference sequence). The CDR3 contains 13 residues. The CDR3 coding sequence is TGTGCCTGGAGGGTAATTAAGGGAGGTGGCTACACCTTC. It codes for CAWRVIKGGGYTF.

This clone was recorded a few times. The V and J genes are TRBV5-5 and TRBJ2-6; 8 bases fit TRBD1. Per germline, CDR1 SGHKS and CDR2 YYEKEE (reference sequence). The ends lost 0 bases at V and 2 bases at J; junction bases unmatched: 7. The CDR3 spans 18 residues. In DNA form, the CDR3 reads TGTGCCAGCAGCTTGGTAGGGACAGGTAACACTGGGGCCAACGTCCTGACTTTC. As protein: CASSLVGTGNTGANVLTF.

This clone was counted a few times. This chain uses TRBV30 with TRBJ2-5; 9 bases map to TRBD2. There are 14 residues in the CDR3. Trimming took 3 bases from V and 2 from J; bases not matched to a gene: 4. The V gene's germline CDR1 is GTSNPN and CDR2 SVGIG (reference sequence). This chain's CDR3 is CAWRKAGGQETQYF. CDR3 DNA sequence: TGTGCCTGGAGGAAGGCGGGGGGGCAAGAGACCCAGTACTTC.

The chain employs TRBV29-1 and TRBJ2-7; 8 positions match TRBD2. The CDR3 loop spans 14 amino acids. V dropped 4 bases and J dropped 3; count of bases not matched to a gene: 8. Germline V gives CDR1 SQVTM, CDR2 ANQGSEA. The CDR3 is CSVVGRAPSYEQYF. CDR3 coding DNA: TGCAGCGTTGTCGGGAGGGCCCCTAGCTACGAGCAGTACTTC.

This chain connects TRBV19 to TRBJ1-1, with 8 bases aligning to TRBD1. Looked up from germline, CDR1 is LNHDA and CDR2 is SQIVND (reference sequence). V lost 9 bases and J lost 2; bases outside the gene matches: 8. CDR3 size: 14 residues. The CDR3 sequence: CASMGTGRNTEAFF. The DNA for the CDR3 is TGTGCCAGCATGGGGACAGGAAGAAACACTGAAGCTTTCTTT.